The clone carrying this TCR beta chain was detected ten times or more. Its matching antigen is unknown. These data belong to a study of early T cells in non-severe SARS-CoV-2 infection. Study-level information: The study sequenced bulk RNA from unsorted whole blood, with chains unpaired.

The library protocol tagged individual cDNA molecules with unique molecular identifiers. One entry per CDR3 protein results from TCRdb running MiXCR on the 5' RACE reads. The data hold about 36,000 distinct CDR3 sequences, with around 6.5% observed a single time. The study, taken as a whole, reports: A preference for anti-spike CD8 responses marked VDJdb matching, which missed private and CD4 specificities.

The material sequenced was whole blood, taken at baseline. This receptor was identified in an adult who was a healthcare worker with PCR-confirmed SARS-CoV-2 infection or an uninfected control (not recorded which).

The CDR3 nucleotides are TGTGCCAGCAGTTTATTGTTGGGGGACCGGGGCGCTGAAGCTTTCTTT. It codes for CASSLLLGDRGAEAFF. V and J are TRBV28 and TRBJ1-1; D might be TRBD1 (5 bases). Germline-derived CDR1 and CDR2 are MDHEN and SYDVKM. V shed 1 base and J shed 6 bases, with 18 bases lying between them. The CDR3 contains 16 residues.